The source of this T cell receptor beta chain is a study of sequential checkpoint blockade in melanoma. Here immunoSEQ multiplex PCR was the method, and the copy in TCRdb shows in-frame clones only, minus some. Of 6,000 or so clones in the sample, 25% to 30% are singletons; the top ten hold over 8%. Treatment of the sample: randomized to nivolumab then ipilimumab (arm A) or the reverse (arm B). Patients had received no earlier DNA-damaging chemotherapy. Sequenced material: tumor tissue (inferred from file names), taken from a patient given nivolumab and ipilimumab in sequence. The clonotype comes from a human donor with melanoma.

CDR3 nucleotides: TGCGCCAGCAGCTTGGAACGGGCGGGGACTGAAGCTTTCTTT. It yields the protein CASSLERAGTEAFF. This chain joins TRBV5-1 and TRBJ1-1; D gene unclear. V gave up 0 bases and J gave up 5 bases, with 11 bases separating them. CDR1 and CDR2 (germline): SGHRS, YFSETQ. This CDR3 comprises 14 residues. Together with reference TRBV5-1 and TRBJ1-1, the CDR3 gives the full variable domain: KAGVTQTPRYLIKTRGQQVTLSCSPISGHRSVSWYQQTPGQGLQFLFEYFSETQRNKGNFPGRFSGRQFSNSRSEMNVSTLELGDSALYLCASSLERAGTEAFFGQGTRLTVV.